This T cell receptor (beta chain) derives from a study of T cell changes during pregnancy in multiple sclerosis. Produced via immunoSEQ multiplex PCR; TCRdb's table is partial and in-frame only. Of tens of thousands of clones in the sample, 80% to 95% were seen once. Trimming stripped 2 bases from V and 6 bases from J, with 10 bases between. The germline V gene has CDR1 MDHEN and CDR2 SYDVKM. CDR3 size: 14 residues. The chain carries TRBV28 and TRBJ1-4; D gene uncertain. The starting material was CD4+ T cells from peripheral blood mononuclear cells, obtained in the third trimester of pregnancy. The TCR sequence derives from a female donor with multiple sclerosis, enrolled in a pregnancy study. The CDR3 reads CASSLVGRDEKLFF. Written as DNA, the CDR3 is TGTGCCAGCAGTTTAGTGGGTCGGGATGAAAAACTGTTTTTT.